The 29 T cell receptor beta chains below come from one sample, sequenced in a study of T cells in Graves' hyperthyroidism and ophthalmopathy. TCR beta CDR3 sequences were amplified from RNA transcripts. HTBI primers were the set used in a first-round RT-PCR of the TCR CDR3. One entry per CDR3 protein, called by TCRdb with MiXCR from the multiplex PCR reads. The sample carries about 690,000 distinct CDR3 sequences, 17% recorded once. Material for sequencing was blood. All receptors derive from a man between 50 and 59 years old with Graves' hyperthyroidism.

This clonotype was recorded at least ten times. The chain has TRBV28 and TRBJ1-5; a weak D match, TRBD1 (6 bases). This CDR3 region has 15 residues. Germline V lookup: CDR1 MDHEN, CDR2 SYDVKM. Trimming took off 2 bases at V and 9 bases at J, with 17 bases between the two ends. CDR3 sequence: CASSLQGRLKGPQHF. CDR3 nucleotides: TGTGCCAGCAGTTTACAGGGGAGGTTGAAGGGGCCCCAGCATTTT.

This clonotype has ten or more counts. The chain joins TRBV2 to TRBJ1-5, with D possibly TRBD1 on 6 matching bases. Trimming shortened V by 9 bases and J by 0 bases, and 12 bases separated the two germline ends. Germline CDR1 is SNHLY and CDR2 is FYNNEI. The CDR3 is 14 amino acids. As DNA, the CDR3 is TGTGCCAGTCACCAGGGGTATAGCAATCAGCCCCAGCATTTT. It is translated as CASHQGYSNQPQHF. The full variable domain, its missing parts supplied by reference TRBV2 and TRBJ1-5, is EPEVTQTPSHQVTQMGQEVILRCVPISNHLYFYWYRQILGQKVEFLVSFYNNEISEKSEIFDDQFSVERPDGSNFTLKIRSTKLEDSAMYFCASHQGYSNQPQHFGDGTRLSIL.

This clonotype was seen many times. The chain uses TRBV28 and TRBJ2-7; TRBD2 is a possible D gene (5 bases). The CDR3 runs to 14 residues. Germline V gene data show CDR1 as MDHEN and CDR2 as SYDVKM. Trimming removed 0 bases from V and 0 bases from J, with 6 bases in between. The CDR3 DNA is TGTGCCAGCAGTTTATGGCTAGCCTCCTACGAGCAGTACTTC. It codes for CASSLWLASYEQYF.

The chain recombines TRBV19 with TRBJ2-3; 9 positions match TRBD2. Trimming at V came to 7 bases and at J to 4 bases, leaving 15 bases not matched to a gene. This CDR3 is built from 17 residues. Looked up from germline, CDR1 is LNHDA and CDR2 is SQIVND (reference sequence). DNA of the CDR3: TGTGCCAGTAAGGCTAGCGGGACCTCTACAGCTCCAGATACGCAGTATTTT. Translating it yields CASKASGTSTAPDTQYF.

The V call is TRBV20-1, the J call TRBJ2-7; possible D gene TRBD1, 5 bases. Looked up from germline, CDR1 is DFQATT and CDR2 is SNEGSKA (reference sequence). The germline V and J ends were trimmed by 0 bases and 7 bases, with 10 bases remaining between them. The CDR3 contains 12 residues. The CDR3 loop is CSARDKGFEQYF. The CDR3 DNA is TGCAGTGCTAGAGATAAGGGGTTTGAGCAGTACTTC.

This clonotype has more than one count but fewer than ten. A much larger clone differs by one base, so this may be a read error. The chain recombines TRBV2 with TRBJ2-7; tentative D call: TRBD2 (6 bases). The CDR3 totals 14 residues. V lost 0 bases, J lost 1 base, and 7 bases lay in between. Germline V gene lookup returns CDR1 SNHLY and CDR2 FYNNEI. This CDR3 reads CASSEARGSYEQYF. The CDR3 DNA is TGTGCCAGCAGTGAAGCGCGGGGATCCTACGAGCAGTACTTC.

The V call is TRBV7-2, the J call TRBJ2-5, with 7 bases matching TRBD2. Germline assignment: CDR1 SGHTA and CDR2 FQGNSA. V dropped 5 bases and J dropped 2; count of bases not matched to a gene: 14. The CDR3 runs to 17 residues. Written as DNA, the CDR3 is TGTGCCAGCAGCATTGCGCCGGGACCAGCGGGGCAAGAGACCCAGTACTTC. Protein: CASSIAPGPAGQETQYF. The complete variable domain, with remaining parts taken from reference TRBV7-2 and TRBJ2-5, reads GAGVSQSPSNKVTEKGKDVELRCDPISGHTALYWYRQSLGQGLEFLIYFQGNSAPDKSGLPSDRFSAERTGGSVSTLTIQRTQQEDSAVYLCASSIAPGPAGQETQYFGPGTRLLVL.

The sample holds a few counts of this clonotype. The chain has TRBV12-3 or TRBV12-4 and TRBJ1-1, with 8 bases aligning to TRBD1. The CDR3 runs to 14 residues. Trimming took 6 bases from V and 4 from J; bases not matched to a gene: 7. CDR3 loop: CASRNQGAGTEAFF. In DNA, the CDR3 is TGTGCCAGCAGGAACCAGGGGGCCGGCACTGAAGCTTTCTTT.

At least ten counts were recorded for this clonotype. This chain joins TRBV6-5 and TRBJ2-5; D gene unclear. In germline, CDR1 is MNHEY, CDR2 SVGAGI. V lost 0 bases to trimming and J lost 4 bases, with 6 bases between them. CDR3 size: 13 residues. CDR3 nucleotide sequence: TGTGCCAGCAGTTACTCCAGCCCAGAGACCCAGTACTTC. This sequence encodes CASSYSSPETQYF.

CDR3 sequence: CASSQDLWITEAFF. The CDR3 DNA reads as TGTGCCAGCAGCCAAGATTTATGGATCACTGAAGCTTTCTTT. This chain uses TRBV14 with TRBJ1-1; no reliable D call. This CDR3 is 14 amino acids long. Germline CDR1 and CDR2: SGHDN and FVKESK. Trimming stripped 0 bases from V and 4 bases from J, with 9 bases between.

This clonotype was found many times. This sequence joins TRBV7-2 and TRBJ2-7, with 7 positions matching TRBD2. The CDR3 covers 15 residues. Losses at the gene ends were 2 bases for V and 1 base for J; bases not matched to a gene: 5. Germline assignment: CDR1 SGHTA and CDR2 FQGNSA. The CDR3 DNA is TGTGCCAGCAGCTTATGGAGCGGGATGTCCTACGAGCAGTACTTC. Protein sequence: CASSLWSGMSYEQYF.

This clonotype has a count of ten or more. Here the CDR3 reads CASSPSLPGSSETQYF. CDR3 sequence (DNA): TGTGCCAGCAGCCCCTCCCTCCCCGGGAGTTCAGAGACCCAGTACTTC. V usage is TRBV6-2 or TRBV6-3 and J usage is TRBJ2-5; weak D call: TRBD2 (6 bases). Germline V CDR1 and CDR2: MNHEY, SVGEGT. This CDR3 has 16 amino acids. V shed 6 bases and J shed 4 bases, with 21 bases lying between them.

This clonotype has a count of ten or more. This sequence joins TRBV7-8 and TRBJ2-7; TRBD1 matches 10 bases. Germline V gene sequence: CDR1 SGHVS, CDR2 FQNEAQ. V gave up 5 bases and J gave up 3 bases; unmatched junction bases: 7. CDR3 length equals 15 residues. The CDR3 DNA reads TGTGCCAGCAGCCTTCTTGGGACAGGGGACTACGAGCAGTACTTC. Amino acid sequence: CASSLLGTGDYEQYF.

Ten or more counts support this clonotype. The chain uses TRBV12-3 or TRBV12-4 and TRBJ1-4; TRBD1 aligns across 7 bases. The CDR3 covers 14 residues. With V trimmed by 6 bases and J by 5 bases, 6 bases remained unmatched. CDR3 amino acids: CASRVQGRNEKLFF. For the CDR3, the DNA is TGTGCCAGCAGAGTACAGGGGAGGAATGAAAAACTGTTTTTT.

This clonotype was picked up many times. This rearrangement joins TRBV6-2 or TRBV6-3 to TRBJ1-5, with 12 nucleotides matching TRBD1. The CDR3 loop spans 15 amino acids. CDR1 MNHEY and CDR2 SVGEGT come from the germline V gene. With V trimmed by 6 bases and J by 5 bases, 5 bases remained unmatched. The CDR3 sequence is CASSPGTGGDQPQHF. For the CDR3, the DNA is TGTGCCAGCAGCCCCGGGACAGGGGGCGATCAGCCCCAGCATTTT.

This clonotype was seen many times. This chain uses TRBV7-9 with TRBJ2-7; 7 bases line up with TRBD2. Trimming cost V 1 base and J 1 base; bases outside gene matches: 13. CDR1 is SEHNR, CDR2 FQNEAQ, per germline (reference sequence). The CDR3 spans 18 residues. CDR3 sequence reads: CASSLDVWSGALSYEQYF. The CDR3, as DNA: TGTGCCAGCAGCTTAGATGTTTGGAGCGGGGCCTTATCCTACGAGCAGTACTTC.

The CDR3 nucleotides are TGCGCCAGCACCCCGGACAGGGGTGGTGGCTACACCTTC. Encoded protein: CASTPDRGGGYTF. V gene TRBV10-2 combines with J gene TRBJ1-2, with TRBD1 identical over 9 bases. The CDR3 has 13 amino acids. In germline, CDR1 is WSHSY, CDR2 SAAADI. After removal of 7 bases from V and 7 bases from J, the junction contained 7 bases not matched to a gene.

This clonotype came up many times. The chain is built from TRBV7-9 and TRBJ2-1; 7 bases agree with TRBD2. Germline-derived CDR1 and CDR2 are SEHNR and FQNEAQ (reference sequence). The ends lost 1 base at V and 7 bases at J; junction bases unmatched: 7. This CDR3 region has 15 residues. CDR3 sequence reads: CASSLVAGVRNEQFF. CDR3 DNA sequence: TGTGCCAGCAGCTTAGTCGCGGGAGTAAGGAATGAGCAGTTCTTC.

CDR3 in DNA: TGCAGTGCTAGAGATCGGGCTAAGGGGGACGGTAATTCACCCCTCCACTTT. Protein: CSARDRAKGDGNSPLHF. V is TRBV20-1 and J is TRBJ1-6; D is perhaps TRBD1 (6 bases). The CDR3 covers 17 residues. V was clipped by 0 bases and J by 6 bases, with 18 bases between them. Germline V CDR1 and CDR2: DFQATT, SNEGSKA (reference sequence).

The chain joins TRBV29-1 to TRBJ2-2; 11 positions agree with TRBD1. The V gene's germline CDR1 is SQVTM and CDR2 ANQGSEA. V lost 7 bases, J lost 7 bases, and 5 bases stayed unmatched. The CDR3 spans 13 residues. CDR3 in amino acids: CSGLDRGHGELFF. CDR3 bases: TGCAGCGGCCTGGACAGGGGGCACGGGGAGCTGTTTTTT.

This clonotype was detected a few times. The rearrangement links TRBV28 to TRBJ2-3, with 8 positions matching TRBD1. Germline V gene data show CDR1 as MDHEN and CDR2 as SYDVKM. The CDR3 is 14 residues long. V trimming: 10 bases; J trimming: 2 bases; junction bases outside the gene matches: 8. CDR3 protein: CATEGQGSTDTQYF. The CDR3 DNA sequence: TGTGCCACTGAAGGACAGGGATCCACAGATACGCAGTATTTT. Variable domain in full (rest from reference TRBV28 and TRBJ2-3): DVKVTQSSRYLVKRTGEKVFLECVQDMDHENMFWYRQDPGLGLRLIYFSYDVKMKEKGDIPEGYSVSREKKERFSLILESASTNQTSMYLCATEGQGSTDTQYFGPGTRLTVL.

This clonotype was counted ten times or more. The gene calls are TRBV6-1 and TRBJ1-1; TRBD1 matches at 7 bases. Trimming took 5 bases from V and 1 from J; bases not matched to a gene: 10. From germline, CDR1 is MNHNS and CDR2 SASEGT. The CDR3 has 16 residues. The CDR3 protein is CASSLTVTGRNTEAFF. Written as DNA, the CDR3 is TGTGCCAGCAGTTTGACCGTGACAGGGAGGAACACTGAAGCTTTCTTT.

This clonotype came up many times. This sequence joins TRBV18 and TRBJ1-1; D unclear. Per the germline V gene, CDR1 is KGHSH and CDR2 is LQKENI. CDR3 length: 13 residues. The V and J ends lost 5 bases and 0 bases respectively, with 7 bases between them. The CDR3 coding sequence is TGTGCCAGCTCAATGACGTTGAACACTGAAGCTTTCTTT. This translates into CASSMTLNTEAFF.

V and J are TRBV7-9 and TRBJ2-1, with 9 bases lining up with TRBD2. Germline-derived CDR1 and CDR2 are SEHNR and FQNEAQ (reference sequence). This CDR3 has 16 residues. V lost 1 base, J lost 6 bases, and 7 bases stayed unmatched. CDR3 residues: CASSLGGGLAFNEQFF. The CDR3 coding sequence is TGTGCCAGCAGCTTAGGGGGGGGACTAGCCTTCAATGAGCAGTTCTTC.

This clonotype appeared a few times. The CDR3 DNA follows: TGTGCCAGCAGCCCTAGGGTAGCGGGAGTCGGATACAATGAGCAGTTCTTC. Translated: CASSPRVAGVGYNEQFF. The chain uses TRBV12-3 or TRBV12-4 and TRBJ2-1, with 9 bases matching TRBD2. The CDR3 extends over 17 amino acids. With 6 bases clipped from V and 4 bases from J, the junction kept 13 bases outside the gene matches.

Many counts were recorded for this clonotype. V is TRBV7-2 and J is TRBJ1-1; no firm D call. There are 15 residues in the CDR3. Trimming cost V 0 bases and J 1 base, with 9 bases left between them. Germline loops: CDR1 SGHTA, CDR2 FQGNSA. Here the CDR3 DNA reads TGTGCCAGCAGCTTAGCTCACGGAGAGAACACTGAAGCTTTCTTT. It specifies CASSLAHGENTEAFF.

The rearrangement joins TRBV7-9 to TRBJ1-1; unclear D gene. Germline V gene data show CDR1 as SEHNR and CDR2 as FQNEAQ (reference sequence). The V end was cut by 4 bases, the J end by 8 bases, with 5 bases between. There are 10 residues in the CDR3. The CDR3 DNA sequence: TGTGCCAGCAGCTACATCGAAGCTTTCTTT. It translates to CASSYIEAFF.

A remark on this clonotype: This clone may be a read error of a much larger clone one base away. The CDR3 DNA sequence: TGCGCCAGCAGCAGGGACAACTCCTACGAGCAGAACTTC. Its protein is CASSRDNSYEQNF. This chain uses TRBV5-1 with TRBJ2-7; tentatively, D is TRBD1 (6 bases). There are 13 residues in the CDR3. Looked up from germline, CDR1 is SGHRS and CDR2 is YFSETQ.

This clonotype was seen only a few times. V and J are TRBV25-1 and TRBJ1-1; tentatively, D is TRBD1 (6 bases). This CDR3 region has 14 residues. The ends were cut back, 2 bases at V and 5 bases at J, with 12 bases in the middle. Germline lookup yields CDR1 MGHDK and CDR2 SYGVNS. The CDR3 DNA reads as TGTGCCAGCAGTGAAATCGGCAGGGGTACTGAAGCTTTCTTT. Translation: CASSEIGRGTEAFF.